These 22 T cell receptor beta chains were all obtained from the same sample, sequenced in a study of control samples from healthy donors and cancer patients. Libraries were prepared by immunoSEQ multiplex PCR; TCRdb keeps only in-frame clonotypes and omits some of them. The table shows 90,000 or so clones, with about 85% occurring only once. Sequenced input: blood. Receptors originate from a man younger than 40 in good health.

The rearrangement joins TRBV18 to TRBJ1-1, with 7 bases matching TRBD1. The CDR3 has 16 amino acids. Trimming took 8 bases from V and 1 from J; bases not matched to a gene: 13. Germline V gene lookup returns CDR1 KGHSH and CDR2 LQKENI. CDR3 in amino acids: CASAYRQGRENTEAFF. DNA for the CDR3: TGTGCCAGCGCCTATCGACAGGGAAGAGAGAACACTGAAGCTTTCTTT.

This chain links TRBV6-5 with TRBJ1-2; TRBD1 agrees at 8 bases. The germline gives CDR1 MNHEY, CDR2 SVGAGI. The CDR3 is 13 amino acids. With V trimmed by 2 bases and J by 6 bases, 2 bases remained unmatched. This chain's CDR3 is CASSYPTGDGYTF. The CDR3 DNA reads as TGTGCCAGCAGTTACCCGACAGGGGATGGCTACACCTTC.

The CDR3 DNA is TGTGCCAGTCATGGGGGTCGGCAAGCGAACACTGAAGCTTTCTTT. Protein product: CASHGGRQANTEAFF. The J gene is TRBJ1-1, the V gene TRBV19; the D gene is possibly TRBD1 (5 bases). Germline CDR1 is LNHDA and CDR2 is SQIVND (reference sequence). V lost 8 bases and J lost 1, with 17 bases in between. CDR3 length equals 15 residues.

There are a few counts of this clone. The chain employs TRBV7-9 and TRBJ1-4; D might be TRBD1 (5 bases). V lost 4 bases and J 8 bases, leaving 20 bases between the germline ends. This CDR3 comprises 16 residues. The V gene's germline CDR1 is SEHNR and CDR2 FQNEAQ (reference sequence). DNA for the CDR3: TGTGCCAGCAGCTCACCTGTTGGGGGAATAGGGGAAAAACTGTTTTTT. Amino acid sequence: CASSSPVGGIGEKLFF.

This clone was detected only once. The V call is TRBV5-1, the J call TRBJ2-1; TRBD1 agrees at 7 bases. Losses at the gene ends were 2 bases for V and 5 bases for J; bases not matched to a gene: 7. Germline V gene data show CDR1 as SGHRS and CDR2 as YFSETQ. The CDR3 consists of 15 residues. The CDR3 DNA reads as TGCGCCAGCAGCTTAGGAGACAGGGTCCACAATGAGCAGTTCTTC. As protein: CASSLGDRVHNEQFF.

The V and J genes are TRBV27 and TRBJ2-1; D is uncertain. The CDR3 runs 14 residues. Germline V lookup: CDR1 MNHEY, CDR2 SMNVEV (reference sequence). With 8 bases removed from V and 4 bases from J, the gap between germline ends came to 15 bases. DNA of the CDR3: TGTGCCAGCGGCTTCAAAGGAGTTTACAATGAGCAGTTCTTC. Protein product: CASGFKGVYNEQFF.

V usage is TRBV5-1 and J usage is TRBJ1-5; 7 bases map to TRBD1. Germline CDR1 SGHRS, CDR2 YFSETQ. The ends lost 2 bases at V and 2 bases at J; junction bases unmatched: 4. The CDR3 loop spans 15 amino acids. This CDR3 is CASSFDGQGNQPQHF. CDR3 sequence (DNA): TGCGCCAGCAGCTTCGATGGACAGGGCAATCAGCCCCAGCATTTT.

The rearrangement joins TRBV10-3 to TRBJ1-1; the match to TRBD1 covers 8 bases. There are 15 residues in the CDR3. Germline-derived CDR1 and CDR2 are ENHRY and SYGVKD. After removal of 7 bases from V and 5 bases from J, the junction contained 12 bases not matched to a gene. The CDR3 DNA follows: TGTGCCATCACCACTACGGACAGGGATCAAACTGAAGCTTTCTTT. It encodes CAITTTDRDQTEAFF.

The V and J genes are TRBV6-6 and TRBJ2-7; TRBD1 might be the D (8 bases). The CDR3 is made up of 14 amino acids. Trimming cost V 6 bases and J 2 bases, with 14 bases left between them. Germline V gene lookup returns CDR1 MNHNY and CDR2 SVGAGI (reference sequence). The DNA of the CDR3 is TGTGCCAGCAGGGACAGGGAGGGCCCCTACGAGCAGTACTTC. Translating gives CASRDREGPYEQYF.

This sequence joins TRBV19 and TRBJ2-3, with no clear D. There are 13 residues in the CDR3. Trimming took off 3 bases at V and 1 base at J, with 5 bases between the two ends. Looked up from germline, CDR1 is LNHDA and CDR2 is SQIVND (reference sequence). The CDR3 nucleotides read TGTGCCAGTAGTATCACAGGCACAGATACGCAGTATTTT. Amino acid sequence: CASSITGTDTQYF.

The chain carries TRBV6-5 and TRBJ1-1; no clear D gene. The CDR3 loop spans 15 amino acids. The germline gives CDR1 MNHEY, CDR2 SVGAGI. Trimming pared 0 bases from V and 4 bases from J, leaving 12 bases between. CDR3 sequence: CASSYSPLEGTEAFF. DNA for the CDR3: TGTGCCAGCAGTTACTCGCCTCTGGAGGGCACTGAAGCTTTCTTT.

The chain uses TRBV5-8 and TRBJ2-5; possibly TRBD2 for D (5 bases). This CDR3 has 15 amino acids. Trimming took off 2 bases at V and 4 bases at J, with 15 bases between the two ends. The germline CDR1 and CDR2 sequences are SGHTS and YDEGEE. The CDR3 coding sequence is TGTGCCAGCAGCTTCGGACTCTTGGGTGGAGAGACCCAGTACTTC. Translation: CASSFGLLGGETQYF.

V usage is TRBV7-9 and J usage is TRBJ1-2, with D unresolved. Germline CDR1 is SEHNR and CDR2 is FQNEAQ (reference sequence). The CDR3 is 14 residues long. Trimming took off 6 bases at V and 8 bases at J, with 19 bases between the two ends. As DNA, the CDR3 is TGTGCCAGCAGTCACGCATCCGTGAGTAGCGGCTACACCTTC. It translates to CASSHASVSSGYTF.

In this sample, this clone turned up a few times. The chain has TRBV5-1 and TRBJ1-5; D is ambiguous. There are 13 residues in the CDR3. Trimming pared 2 bases from V and 4 bases from J, leaving 7 bases between. The germline V gene has CDR1 SGHRS and CDR2 YFSETQ. CDR3 sequence: CASSFGPNQPQHF. The DNA for the CDR3 is TGCGCCAGCAGCTTCGGACCAAATCAGCCCCAGCATTTT.

This clone has a handful of counts. The chain employs TRBV11-3 and TRBJ2-6; D gene uncertain. The CDR3 runs 16 residues. The V end was cut by 3 bases, the J end by 0 bases, with 9 bases between. Germline V gene lookup returns CDR1 SGHNT and CDR2 YENEEA. CDR3 sequence reads: CASSFSAGSGANVLTF. Written as DNA, the CDR3 is TGTGCCAGCAGCTTTTCTGCCGGCTCTGGGGCCAACGTCCTGACTTTC.

The CDR3 DNA sequence: TGTGCCAGCAGCTTAGCTTCCGGGACTAGCGGGGGCCCGGGTACGCAGTATTTT. Translated: CASSLASGTSGGPGTQYF. This chain uses TRBV7-6 with TRBJ2-3, with 14 bases identical to TRBD2. This CDR3 comprises 18 residues. Germline lookup yields CDR1 SGHVS and CDR2 FNYEAQ. The V segment lost 0 bases and the J segment 8 bases; nucleotides outside the gene matches: 10. Full variable domain (outside the CDR3, taken from reference TRBV7-6 and TRBJ2-3): GAGVSQSPRYKVTKRGQDVALRCDPISGHVSLYWYRQALGQGPEFLTYFNYEAQQDKSGLPNDRFSAERPEGSISTLTIQRTEQRDSAMYRCASSLASGTSGGPGTQYFGPGTRLTVL.

V usage is TRBV2 and J usage is TRBJ1-4, with D maybe TRBD1 (6 bases). V shed 6 bases and J shed 12 bases, with 20 bases lying between them. CDR1 is SNHLY and CDR2 is FYNNEI in the germline V gene. The CDR3 covers 14 residues. The CDR3 sequence: CASRQRTAPGELFF. As DNA, the CDR3 is TGTGCCAGCAGACAAAGGACAGCTCCAGGGGAACTGTTTTTT.

The gene calls are TRBV6-5 and TRBJ1-1; TRBD1 is a possible D gene (6 bases). V was pared by 5 bases and J by 3 bases, with 16 bases between. Germline V CDR1 and CDR2: MNHEY, SVGAGI. The CDR3 length is 15 residues. The CDR3 loop reads CASSRWVGGDTEAFF. The CDR3, as DNA: TGTGCCAGCAGTCGGTGGGTAGGGGGGGACACTGAAGCTTTCTTT.

This clone was counted between two and nine times. This chain uses TRBV6-6 with TRBJ1-5; tentatively, D is TRBD1 (5 bases). Germline-derived CDR1 and CDR2 are MNHNY and SVGAGI (reference sequence). V was clipped by 6 bases and J by 0 bases, with 15 bases between them. The CDR3 loop spans 16 amino acids. In nucleotides, the CDR3 is TGTGCCAGCAGCCACGGGACGGACCCTAGCAATCAGCCCCAGCATTTT. Protein sequence: CASSHGTDPSNQPQHF.

V usage is TRBV10-2 and J usage is TRBJ2-2, with TRBD2 matching over 11 bases. This CDR3 is built from 16 residues. Trimming at V came to 2 bases and at J to 4 bases, leaving 3 bases not matched to a gene. Germline V gene sequence: CDR1 WSHSY, CDR2 SAAADI. The CDR3 protein is CASSETTSGGTGELFF. As DNA, the CDR3 is TGCGCCAGCAGTGAGACCACTAGCGGGGGCACCGGGGAGCTGTTTTTT.

Only one count was recorded for this clone. The chain joins TRBV15 to TRBJ1-6; a weak D match, TRBD1 (5 bases). The V end was cut by 6 bases, the J end by 3 bases, with 9 bases between. This CDR3 is built from 14 residues. In germline, CDR1 is LNHNV, CDR2 YYDKDF (reference sequence). The CDR3 nucleotides are TGTGCCACCAGAGACGGACACTATAATTCACCCCTCCACTTT. Translating gives CATRDGHYNSPLHF. The whole variable domain, filled in from reference TRBV15 and TRBJ1-6, reads DAMVIQNPRYQVTQFGKPVTLSCSQTLNHNVMYWYQQKSSQAPKLLFHYYDKDFNNEADTPDNFQSRRPNTSFCFLDIRSPGLGDTAMYLCATRDGHYNSPLHFGNGTRLTVT.

Concerning this clone: A read error may produce the germline difference seen at one junction end. The chain combines TRBV28 with TRBJ1-5, with no clear D. Germline lookup yields CDR1 MDHEN and CDR2 SYDVKM. The CDR3 runs 13 residues. The chain's CDR3 is CADCGGSNPPQHF. In DNA, the CDR3 is TGTGCAGACTGCGGCGGTTCAAATCCGCCCCAGCATTTT.